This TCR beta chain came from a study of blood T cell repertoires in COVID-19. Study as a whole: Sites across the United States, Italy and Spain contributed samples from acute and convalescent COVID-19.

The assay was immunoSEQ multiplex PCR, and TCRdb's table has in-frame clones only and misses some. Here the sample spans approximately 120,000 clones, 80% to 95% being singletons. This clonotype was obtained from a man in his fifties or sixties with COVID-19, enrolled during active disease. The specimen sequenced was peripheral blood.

CDR3 region: CASSIQGGTPDTQYF. CDR3 in DNA: TGTGCCAGTAGCATTCAGGGCGGGACCCCAGATACGCAGTATTTT. The J gene is TRBJ2-3, the V gene TRBV19; D is perhaps TRBD2 (6 bases). CDR1 and CDR2 (germline): LNHDA, SQIVND (reference sequence). With 6 bases removed from V and 4 bases from J, the gap between germline ends came to 17 bases. This CDR3 is 15 amino acids long.